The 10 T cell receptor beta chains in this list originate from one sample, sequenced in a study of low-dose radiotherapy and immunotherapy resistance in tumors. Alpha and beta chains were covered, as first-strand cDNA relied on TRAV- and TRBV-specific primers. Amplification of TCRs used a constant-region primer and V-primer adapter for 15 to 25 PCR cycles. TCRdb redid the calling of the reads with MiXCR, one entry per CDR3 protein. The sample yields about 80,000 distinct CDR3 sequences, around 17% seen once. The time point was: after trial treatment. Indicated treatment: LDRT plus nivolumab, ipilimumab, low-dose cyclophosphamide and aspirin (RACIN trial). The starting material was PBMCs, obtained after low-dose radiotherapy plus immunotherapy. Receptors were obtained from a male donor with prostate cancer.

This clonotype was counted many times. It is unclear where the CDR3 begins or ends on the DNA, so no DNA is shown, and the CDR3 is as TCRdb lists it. This CDR3 is CASSSSDRVYEQYF. The rearrangement uses TRBV12-3 or TRBV12-4 and TRBJ2-7; the table's D call of TRBD1 was not tested on the DNA. The CDR3 is 14 amino acids in total, end residues counted.

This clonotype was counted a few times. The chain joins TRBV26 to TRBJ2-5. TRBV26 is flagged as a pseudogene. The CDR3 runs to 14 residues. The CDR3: CASSSPMTHGTQYF. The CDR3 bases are TGTGCCAGCAGTTCGCCCATGACCCACGGGACCCAGTACTTC.

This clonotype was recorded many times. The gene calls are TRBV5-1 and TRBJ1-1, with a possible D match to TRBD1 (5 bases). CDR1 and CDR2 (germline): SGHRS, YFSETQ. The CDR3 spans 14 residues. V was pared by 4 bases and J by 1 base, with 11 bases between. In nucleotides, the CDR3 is TGCGCCAGCAGCCCAAGCCAGGGGAACACTGAAGCTTTCTTT. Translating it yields CASSPSQGNTEAFF.

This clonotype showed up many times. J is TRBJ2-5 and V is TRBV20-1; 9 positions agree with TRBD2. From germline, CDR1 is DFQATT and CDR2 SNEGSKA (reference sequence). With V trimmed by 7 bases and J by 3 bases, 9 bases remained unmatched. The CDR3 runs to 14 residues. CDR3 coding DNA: TGCAGTGTGGGGGGTCTAGCGGGGAAAGAGACCCAGTACTTC. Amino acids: CSVGGLAGKETQYF.

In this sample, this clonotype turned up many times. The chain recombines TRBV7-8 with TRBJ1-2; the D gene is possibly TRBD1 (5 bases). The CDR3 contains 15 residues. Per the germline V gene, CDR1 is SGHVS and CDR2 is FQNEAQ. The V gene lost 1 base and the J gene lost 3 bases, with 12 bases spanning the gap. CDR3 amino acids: CASSLGWRGDYGYTF. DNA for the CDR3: TGTGCCAGCAGCTTAGGGTGGCGGGGGGACTATGGCTACACCTTC.

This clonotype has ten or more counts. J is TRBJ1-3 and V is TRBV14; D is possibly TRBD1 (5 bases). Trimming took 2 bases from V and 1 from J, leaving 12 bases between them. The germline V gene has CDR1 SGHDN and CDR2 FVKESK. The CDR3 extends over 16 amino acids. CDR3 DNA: TGTGCCAGCAGCCAACCTTGGGGGAAATCTGGAAACACCATATATTTT. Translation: CASSQPWGKSGNTIYF.

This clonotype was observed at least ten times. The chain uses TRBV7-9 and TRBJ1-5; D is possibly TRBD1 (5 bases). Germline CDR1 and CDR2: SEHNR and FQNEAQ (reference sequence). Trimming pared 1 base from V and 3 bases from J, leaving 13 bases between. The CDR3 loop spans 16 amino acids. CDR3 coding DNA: TGTGCCAGCAGCTTAGGGGCGGGACTGATCAATCAGCCCCAGCATTTT. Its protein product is CASSLGAGLINQPQHF.

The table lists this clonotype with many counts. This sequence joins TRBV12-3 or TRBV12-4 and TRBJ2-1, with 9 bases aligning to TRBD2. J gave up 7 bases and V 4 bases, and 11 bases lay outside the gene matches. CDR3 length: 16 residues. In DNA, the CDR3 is TGTGCCAGCAGTTCGATCATAGCGGGAGTTCGGAATGAGCAGTTCTTC. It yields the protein CASSSIIAGVRNEQFF.

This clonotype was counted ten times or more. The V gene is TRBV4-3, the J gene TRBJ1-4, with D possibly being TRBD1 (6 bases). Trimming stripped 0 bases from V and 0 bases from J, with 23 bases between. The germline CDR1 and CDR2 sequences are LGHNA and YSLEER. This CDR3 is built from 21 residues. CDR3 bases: TGCGCCAGCAGCCAAGATCTGGCTTCGGGGGCGTCTACGGCAACTAATGAAAAACTGTTTTTT. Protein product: CASSQDLASGASTATNEKLFF.

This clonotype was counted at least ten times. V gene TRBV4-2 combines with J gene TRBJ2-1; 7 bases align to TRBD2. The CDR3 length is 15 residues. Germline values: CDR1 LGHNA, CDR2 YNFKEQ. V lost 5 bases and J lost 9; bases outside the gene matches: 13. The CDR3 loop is CASSYRLAQGREQFF. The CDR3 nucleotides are TGTGCCAGCAGCTATCGACTAGCCCAGGGTCGTGAGCAGTTCTTC.